The entry below gives a single T cell receptor beta chain sequence along with its context. V lost 10 bases, J lost 7 bases, and 23 bases lay in between. CDR3 length equals 15 residues. Germline loops: CDR1 MNHEY, CDR2 SMNVEV (reference sequence). The data were taken from a study of cytomegalovirus exposure and HLA in healthy donors. Profiling relied on immunoSEQ multiplex PCR, and the TCRdb table lists in-frame clones only, not all of them. The top ten clones hold roughly 1% of a sample with fewer than 350,000 clones, approximately 88% of them seen once. The chain uses TRBV27 and TRBJ2-1, with D perhaps matching TRBD2 (6 bases). The TCR was taken from a young woman in good health and CMV-seronegative. Sequenced material: PBMCs. This CDR3 is CATQPGLKIRNEQFF. As DNA, the CDR3 is TGTGCCACCCAGCCTGGACTAAAAATTCGGAATGAGCAGTTCTTC.